This TCR beta chain was captured by sequencing in a study of CD8 T cells in ankylosing spondylitis. General observations from the study: Seemingly characteristic of ankylosing spondylitis blood was a TCR beta motif consisting of roughly 8 highly homologous variants. In synovial fluid and blood from reactive arthritis, some motif variants were previously reported. Disease-linked clones bore a CD8+ phenotype, appearing relatively rarely in peripheral blood. Reportedly, significant enrichment of disease-linked clones occurred in matched ankylosing spondylitis synovial fluid.

Using its own MiXCR run on the 5' RACE reads, TCRdb lists one record per CDR3 protein. The table has approximately 35,000 distinct CDR3 sequences, 13% to 15% seen once. This clonotype was found a few times. As yet, its antigen is unknown. The CDR3 runs to 13 residues. CDR1 and CDR2 (germline): DFQATT, SNEGSKA (reference sequence). V lost 3 bases and J 4 bases, leaving 10 bases between the germline ends. This receptor was taken from a male donor with ankylosing spondylitis or in good health (not recorded which). The source material was blood. The chain combines TRBV20-1 with TRBJ2-1; TRBD2 is a possible D gene (6 bases). This CDR3 reads CSASGGLYNEQFF. In DNA, the CDR3 is TGCAGTGCTAGCGGGGGACTGTACAATGAGCAGTTCTTC.